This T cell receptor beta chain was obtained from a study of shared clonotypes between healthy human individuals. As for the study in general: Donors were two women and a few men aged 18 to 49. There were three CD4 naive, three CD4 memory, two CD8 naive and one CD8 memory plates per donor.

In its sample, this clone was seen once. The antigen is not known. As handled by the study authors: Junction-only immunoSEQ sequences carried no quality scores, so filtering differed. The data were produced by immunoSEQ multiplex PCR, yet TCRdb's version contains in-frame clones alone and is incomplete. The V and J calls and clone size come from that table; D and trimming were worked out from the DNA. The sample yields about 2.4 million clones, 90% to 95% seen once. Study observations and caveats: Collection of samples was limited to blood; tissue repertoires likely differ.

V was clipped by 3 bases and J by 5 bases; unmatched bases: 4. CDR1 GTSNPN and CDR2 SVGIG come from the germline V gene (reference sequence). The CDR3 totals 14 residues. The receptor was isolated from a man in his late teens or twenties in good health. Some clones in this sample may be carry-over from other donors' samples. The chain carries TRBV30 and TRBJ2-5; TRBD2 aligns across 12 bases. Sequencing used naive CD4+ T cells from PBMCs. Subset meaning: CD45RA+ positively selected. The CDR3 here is CAWRPTSGGETQYF. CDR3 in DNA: TGTGCCTGGAGACCAACTAGCGGGGGGGAGACCCAGTACTTC. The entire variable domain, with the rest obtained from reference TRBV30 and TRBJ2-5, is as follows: SQTIHQWPATLVQPVGSPLSLECTVEGTSNPNLYWYRQAAGRGLQLLFYSVGIGQISSEVPQNLSASRPQDRQFILSSKKLLLSDSGFYLCAWRPTSGGETQYFGPGTRLLVL.